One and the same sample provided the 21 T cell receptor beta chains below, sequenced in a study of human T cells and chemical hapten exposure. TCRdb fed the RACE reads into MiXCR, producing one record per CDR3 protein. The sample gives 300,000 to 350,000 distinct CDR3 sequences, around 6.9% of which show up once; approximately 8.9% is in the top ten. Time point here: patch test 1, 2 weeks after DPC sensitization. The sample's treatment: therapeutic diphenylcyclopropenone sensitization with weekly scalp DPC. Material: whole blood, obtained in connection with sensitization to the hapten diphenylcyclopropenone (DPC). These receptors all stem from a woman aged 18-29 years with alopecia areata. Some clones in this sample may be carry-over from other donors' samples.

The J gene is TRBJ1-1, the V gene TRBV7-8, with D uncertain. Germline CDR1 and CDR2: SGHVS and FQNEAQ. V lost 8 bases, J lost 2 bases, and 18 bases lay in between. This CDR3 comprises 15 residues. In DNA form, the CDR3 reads TGTGCCAGCGGGCCACGGTGGGAGAAAAACACTGAAGCTTTCTTT. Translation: CASGPRWEKNTEAFF.

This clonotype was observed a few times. DNA for the CDR3: TGTGCCAGCAGTTTGGTGGAGAGAGCCCAGTACTTC. Its translation: CASSLVERAQYF. The gene calls are TRBV12-3 or TRBV12-4 and TRBJ2-5; D call uncertain. The CDR3 has 12 residues. Trimming removed 3 bases at V and 9 bases at J, with 11 bases between.

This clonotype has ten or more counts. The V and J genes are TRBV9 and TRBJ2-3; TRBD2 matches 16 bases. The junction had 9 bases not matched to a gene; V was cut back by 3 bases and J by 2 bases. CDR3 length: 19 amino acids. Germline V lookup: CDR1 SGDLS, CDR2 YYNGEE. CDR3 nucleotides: TGTGCCAGCAGCGCTGGGACTAGCGGGGGGGCCGGTTTCACAGATACGCAGTATTTT. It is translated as CASSAGTSGGAGFTDTQYF.

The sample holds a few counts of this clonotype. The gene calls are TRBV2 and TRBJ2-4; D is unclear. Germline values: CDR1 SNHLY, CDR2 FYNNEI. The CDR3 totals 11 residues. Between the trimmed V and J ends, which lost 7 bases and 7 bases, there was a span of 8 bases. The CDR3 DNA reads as TGTGCCAGCACCCCTCGGAACATTCAGTACTTC. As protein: CASTPRNIQYF. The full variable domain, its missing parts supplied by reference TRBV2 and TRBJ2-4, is EPEVTQTPSHQVTQMGQEVILRCVPISNHLYFYWYRQILGQKVEFLVSFYNNEISEKSEIFDDQFSVERPDGSNFTLKIRSTKLEDSAMYFCASTPRNIQYFGAGTRLSVL.

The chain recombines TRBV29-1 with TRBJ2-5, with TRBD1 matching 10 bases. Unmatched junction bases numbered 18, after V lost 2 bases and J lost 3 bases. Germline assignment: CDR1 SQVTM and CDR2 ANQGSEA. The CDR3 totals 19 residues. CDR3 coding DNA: TGCAGCGTTGAATGGAGACTCGTTGGACAGGGGGAACGGGAAGAGACCCAGTACTTC. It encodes CSVEWRLVGQGEREETQYF.

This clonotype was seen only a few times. The CDR3 DNA sequence: TGCAGTGCTAGGATCAGATCTAACTATGGCTACACCTTC. Its translation: CSARIRSNYGYTF. This chain links TRBV20-1 with TRBJ1-2; no definite D call. Germline V gene sequence: CDR1 DFQATT, CDR2 SNEGSKA (reference sequence). The ends were cut back, 3 bases at V and 0 bases at J, with 8 bases in the middle. The CDR3 is 13 residues long.

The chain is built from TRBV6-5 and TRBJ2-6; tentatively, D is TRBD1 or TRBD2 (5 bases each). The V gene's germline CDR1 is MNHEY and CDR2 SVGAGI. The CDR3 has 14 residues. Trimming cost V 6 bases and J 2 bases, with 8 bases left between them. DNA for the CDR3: TGTGCCAGCAGCGGGGCCCCTGGGGCCAACGTCCTGACTTTC. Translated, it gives CASSGAPGANVLTF.

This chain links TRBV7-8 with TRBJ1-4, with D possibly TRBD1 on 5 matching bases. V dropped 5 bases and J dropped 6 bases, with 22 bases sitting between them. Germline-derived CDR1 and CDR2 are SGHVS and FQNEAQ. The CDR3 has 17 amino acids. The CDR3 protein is CASSLRGRTQNYEKLFF. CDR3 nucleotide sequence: TGTGCCAGCAGCCTAAGAGGGCGGACACAGAATTATGAAAAACTGTTTTTT.

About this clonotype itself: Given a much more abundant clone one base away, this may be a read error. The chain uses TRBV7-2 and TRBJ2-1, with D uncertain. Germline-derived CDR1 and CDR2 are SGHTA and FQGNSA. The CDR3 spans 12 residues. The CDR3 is CVSSRSYNEQFF. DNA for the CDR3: TGTGTCAGCAGCCGCTCCTACAATGAGCAGTTCTTC. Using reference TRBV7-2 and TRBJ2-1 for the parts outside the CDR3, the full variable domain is GAGVSQSPSNKVTEKGKDVELRCDPISGHTALYWYRQSLGQGLEFLIYFQGNSAPDKSGLPSDRFSAERTGGSVSTLTIQRTQQEDSAVYLCVSSRSYNEQFFGPGTRLTVL.

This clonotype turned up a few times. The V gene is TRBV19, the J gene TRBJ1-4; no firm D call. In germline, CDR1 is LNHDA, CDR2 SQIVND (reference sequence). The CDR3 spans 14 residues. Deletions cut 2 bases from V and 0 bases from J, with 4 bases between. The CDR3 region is CASSILATNEKLFF. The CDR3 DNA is TGTGCCAGTAGTATACTCGCAACTAATGAAAAACTGTTTTTT.

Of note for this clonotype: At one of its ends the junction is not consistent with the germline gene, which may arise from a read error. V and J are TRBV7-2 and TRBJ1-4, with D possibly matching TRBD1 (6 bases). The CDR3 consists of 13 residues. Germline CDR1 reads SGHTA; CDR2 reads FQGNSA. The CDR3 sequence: CAGSLAQGEKLFF. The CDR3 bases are TGTGCCGGCAGCTTAGCACAGGGTGAAAAACTGTTTTTT.

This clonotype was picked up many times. CDR3 amino acids: CASSDGGAADTQYF. The CDR3 coding sequence is TGTGCCAGCAGTGACGGGGGGGCGGCAGATACGCAGTATTTT. The V and J genes are TRBV6-4 and TRBJ2-3; D is perhaps TRBD2 (7 bases). CDR1 and CDR2 from the germline V gene are MRHNA and SNTAGT. The V gene lost 2 bases and the J gene lost 4 bases, with 10 bases spanning the gap. CDR3 length equals 14 residues.

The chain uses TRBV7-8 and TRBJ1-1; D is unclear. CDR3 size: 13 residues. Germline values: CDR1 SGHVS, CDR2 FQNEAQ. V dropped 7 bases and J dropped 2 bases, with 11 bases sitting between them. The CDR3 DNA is TGTGCCAGCAAACAGACTGATAACACTGAAGCTTTCTTT. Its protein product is CASKQTDNTEAFF.

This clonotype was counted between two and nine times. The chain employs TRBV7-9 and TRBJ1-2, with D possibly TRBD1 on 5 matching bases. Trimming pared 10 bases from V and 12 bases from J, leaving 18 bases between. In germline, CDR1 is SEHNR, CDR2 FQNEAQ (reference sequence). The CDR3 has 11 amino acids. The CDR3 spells CATLAVQGNTF. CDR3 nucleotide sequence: TGTGCCACGTTAGCGGTGCAGGGCAACACCTTC.

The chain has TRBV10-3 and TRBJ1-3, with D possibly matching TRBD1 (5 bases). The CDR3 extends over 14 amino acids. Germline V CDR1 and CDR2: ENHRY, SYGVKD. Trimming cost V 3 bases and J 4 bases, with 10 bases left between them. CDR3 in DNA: TGTGCCATCAGTGAAGGCAGGGCCGGAAACACCATATATTTT. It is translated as CAISEGRAGNTIYF.

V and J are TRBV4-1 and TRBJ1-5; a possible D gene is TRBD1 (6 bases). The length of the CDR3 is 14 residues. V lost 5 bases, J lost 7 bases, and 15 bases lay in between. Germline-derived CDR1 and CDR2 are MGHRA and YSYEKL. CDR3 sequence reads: CASSSTGLGQPQHF. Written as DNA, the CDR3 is TGCGCCAGCAGCTCCACAGGGTTGGGCCAGCCCCAGCATTTT.

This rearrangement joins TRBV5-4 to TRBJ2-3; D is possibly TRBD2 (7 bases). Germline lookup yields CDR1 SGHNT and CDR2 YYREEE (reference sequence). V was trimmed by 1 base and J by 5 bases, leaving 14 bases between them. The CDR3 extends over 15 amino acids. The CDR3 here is CASSLSGGRGDTQYF. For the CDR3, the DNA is TGTGCCAGCAGCTTGTCGGGGGGCCGAGGAGATACGCAGTATTTT.

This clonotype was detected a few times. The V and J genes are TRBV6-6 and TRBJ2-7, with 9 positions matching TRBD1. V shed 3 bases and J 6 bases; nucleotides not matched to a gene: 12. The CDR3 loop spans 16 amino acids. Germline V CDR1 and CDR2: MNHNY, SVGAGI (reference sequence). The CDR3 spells CASSYSSPGQGAEQYF. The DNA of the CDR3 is TGTGCCAGCAGTTATTCCTCCCCGGGACAGGGTGCCGAGCAGTACTTC.

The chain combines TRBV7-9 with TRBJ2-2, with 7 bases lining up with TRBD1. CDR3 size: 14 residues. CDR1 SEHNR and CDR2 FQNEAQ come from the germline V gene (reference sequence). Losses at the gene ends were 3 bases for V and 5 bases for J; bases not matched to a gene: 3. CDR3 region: CASSFTGATGELFF. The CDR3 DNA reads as TGTGCCAGCAGCTTCACAGGGGCTACCGGGGAGCTGTTTTTT.

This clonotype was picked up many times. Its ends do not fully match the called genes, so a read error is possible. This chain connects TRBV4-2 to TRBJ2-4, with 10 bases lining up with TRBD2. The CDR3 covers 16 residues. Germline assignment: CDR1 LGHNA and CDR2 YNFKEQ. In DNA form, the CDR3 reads TGTGCCAGCAGTCAAGGACTAGCGGAGAAGAAAAACATTCAGTACTTC. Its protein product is CASSQGLAEKKNIQYF.

CDR3 protein: CASSYGTGSTDTQYF. Here the CDR3 DNA reads TGTGCCAGCAGCTATGGGACGGGTAGCACAGATACGCAGTATTTT. The chain employs TRBV5-4 and TRBJ2-3; the D call may be TRBD1 or TRBD2 (5 bases each). CDR1 and CDR2 from the germline V gene are SGHNT and YYREEE (reference sequence). The CDR3 is made up of 15 amino acids. Trimming left V 3 bases short and J 0 bases short, with 11 bases between.